This T cell receptor beta chain was sequenced during a study of a mutant IDH1 vaccine in newly diagnosed glioma. The CDR3 totals 15 residues. CDR1 LGHNT and CDR2 FRNRAP come from the germline V gene. V shed 6 bases, J shed 2 bases, and the junction held 8 bases outside the gene matches. Generated by immunoSEQ multiplex PCR, the TCRdb table keeps only in-frame clones and is missing some. The profile shows approximately 51,000 clones, around 80% of them singletons. For this clone: The antigen remains undetermined.

Time point described: week 5, during vaccination. A single vaccine dose contained 300 ug of mutant IDH1 20-mer peptide, and topical imiquimod was used with it. The chain has TRBV12-5 and TRBJ1-2; 8 bases line up with TRBD1. The receptor was isolated from a woman in her thirties or forties with glioma. Sequenced material: PBMCs, taken from a glioma patient whose treatment included an IDH1 peptide vaccine. The CDR3 loop reads CASGLRQGQNYGYTF. CDR3 DNA: TGTGCTAGTGGACTACGACAGGGGCAGAACTATGGCTACACCTTC.